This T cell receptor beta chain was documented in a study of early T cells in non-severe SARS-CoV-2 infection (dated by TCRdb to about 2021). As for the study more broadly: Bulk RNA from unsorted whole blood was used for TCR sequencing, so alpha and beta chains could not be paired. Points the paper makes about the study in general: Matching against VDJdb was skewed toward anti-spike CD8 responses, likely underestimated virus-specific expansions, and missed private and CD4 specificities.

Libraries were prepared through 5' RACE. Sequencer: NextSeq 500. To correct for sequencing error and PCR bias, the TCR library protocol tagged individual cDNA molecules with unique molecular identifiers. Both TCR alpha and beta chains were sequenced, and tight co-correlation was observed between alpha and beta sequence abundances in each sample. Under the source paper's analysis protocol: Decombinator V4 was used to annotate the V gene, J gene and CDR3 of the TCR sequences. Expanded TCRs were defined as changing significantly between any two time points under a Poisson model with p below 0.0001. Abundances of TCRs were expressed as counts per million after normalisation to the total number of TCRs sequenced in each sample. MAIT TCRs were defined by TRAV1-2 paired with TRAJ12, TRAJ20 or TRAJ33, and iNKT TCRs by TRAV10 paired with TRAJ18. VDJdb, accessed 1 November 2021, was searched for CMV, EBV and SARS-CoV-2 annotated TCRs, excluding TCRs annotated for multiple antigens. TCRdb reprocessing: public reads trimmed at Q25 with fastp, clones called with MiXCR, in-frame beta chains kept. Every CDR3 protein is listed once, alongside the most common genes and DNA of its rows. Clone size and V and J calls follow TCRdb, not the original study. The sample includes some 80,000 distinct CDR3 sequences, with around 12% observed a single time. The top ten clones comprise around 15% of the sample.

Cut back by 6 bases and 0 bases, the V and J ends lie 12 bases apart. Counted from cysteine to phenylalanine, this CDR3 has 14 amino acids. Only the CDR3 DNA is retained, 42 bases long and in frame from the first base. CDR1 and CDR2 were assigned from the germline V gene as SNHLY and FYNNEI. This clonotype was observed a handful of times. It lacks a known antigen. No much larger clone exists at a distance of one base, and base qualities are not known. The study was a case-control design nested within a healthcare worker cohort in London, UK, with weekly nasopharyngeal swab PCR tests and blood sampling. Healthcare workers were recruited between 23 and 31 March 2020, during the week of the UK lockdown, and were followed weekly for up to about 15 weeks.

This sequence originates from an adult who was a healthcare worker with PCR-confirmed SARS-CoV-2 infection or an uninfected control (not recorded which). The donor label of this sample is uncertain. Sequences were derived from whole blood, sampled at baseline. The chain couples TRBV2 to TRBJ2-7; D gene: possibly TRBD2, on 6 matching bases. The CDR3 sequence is CASRGGTHSYEQYF. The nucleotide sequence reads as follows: TGTGCCAGCAGGGGCGGGACTCACTCCTACGAGCAGTACTTC.